This passage covers 21 T cell receptor beta chains from one sample sequenced in a study of cytomegalovirus exposure and HLA in healthy donors. In the PCR, 60 Vbeta and 13 Jbeta primers were used. The data were produced by immunoSEQ multiplex PCR, yet TCRdb's version contains in-frame clones alone and is incomplete. In the table there are 110,000 to 150,000 clones, around 86% of which are singletons. Source material: PBMCs. Receptor source: a female donor in good health and CMV-seronegative.

The genes are TRBV19 and TRBJ1-4, with no clear D. Germline CDR1 LNHDA, CDR2 SQIVND (reference sequence). The length of the CDR3 is 14 residues. Trimming pared 3 bases from V and 7 bases from J, leaving 12 bases between. Here the CDR3 reads CASSIHQVGEKLFF. DNA for the CDR3: TGTGCCAGTAGTATCCACCAGGTTGGTGAAAAACTGTTTTTT.

This clone was counted only a few times. The V gene is TRBV5-1, the J gene TRBJ1-1, with TRBD1 as a possible D gene (5 bases). This CDR3 is 13 amino acids long. Trimming took off 2 bases at V and 4 bases at J, with 9 bases between the two ends. Germline V CDR1 and CDR2: SGHRS, YFSETQ. Here the CDR3 DNA reads TGCGCCAGCAGCTTAGACGGGGGCACTGAAGCTTTCTTT. Protein sequence: CASSLDGGTEAFF.

The chain has TRBV28 and TRBJ1-1; unclear D gene. The CDR3 sequence is 12 residues long. CDR1 and CDR2 (germline): MDHEN, SYDVKM. The CDR3 DNA reads as TGTGTCACCGGGGTGGGGAACACTGAAGCTTTCTTT. Protein product: CVTGVGNTEAFF.

The chain combines TRBV5-4 with TRBJ2-7; 8 bases agree with TRBD2. In germline, CDR1 is SGHNT, CDR2 YYREEE (reference sequence). CDR3 length: 15 amino acids. J gave up 3 bases and V 0 bases, and 5 bases lay outside the gene matches. This CDR3 reads CASSLDGLAIYEQYF. CDR3 nucleotide sequence: TGTGCCAGCAGCTTGGACGGACTAGCCATCTACGAGCAGTACTTC.

The V and J genes are TRBV19 and TRBJ2-4; 8 positions agree with TRBD1. V was pared by 3 bases and J by 4 bases, with 5 bases of the junction left unmatched. Germline V gene sequence: CDR1 LNHDA, CDR2 SQIVND (reference sequence). CDR3 length equals 15 residues. The CDR3 bases are TGTGCCAGTAGTATTATGGGGACAGGAAAAAACATTCAGTACTTC. It codes for CASSIMGTGKNIQYF.

The CDR3 nucleotides are TGTGCCAGCAGCTCACCTAGCGGTTCCTACAATGAGCAGTTCTTC. Amino acid sequence: CASSSPSGSYNEQFF. The gene calls are TRBV13 and TRBJ2-1; 7 positions match TRBD2. V lost 4 bases and J lost 1; bases outside the gene matches: 4. Germline V gene data show CDR1 as PRHDT and CDR2 as FYEKMQ (reference sequence). The CDR3 covers 15 residues.

The rearrangement uses TRBV7-2 and TRBJ2-3; D gene unclear. The CDR3 length is 15 residues. Per germline, CDR1 SGHTA and CDR2 FQGNSA. Trimming pared 0 bases from V and 2 bases from J, leaving 9 bases between. The chain's CDR3 is CASSLAGRITDTQYF. CDR3 coding DNA: TGTGCCAGCAGCTTAGCTGGGCGTATCACAGATACGCAGTATTTT.

The rearrangement uses TRBV28 and TRBJ1-2, with D uncertain. Trimming removed 8 bases at V and 4 bases at J, with 11 bases between. The CDR3 covers 12 residues. Germline lookup yields CDR1 MDHEN and CDR2 SYDVKM. The CDR3 here is CASDSTAYGYTF. CDR3 coding DNA: TGTGCCAGCGACTCGACGGCCTATGGCTACACCTTC.

This clone has a single count. CDR3 loop: CASSPGRGRNEQFF. CDR3 in DNA: TGTGCCAGCAGTCCGGGACGAGGGAGGAATGAGCAGTTCTTC. The genes are TRBV7-2 and TRBJ2-1; TRBD2 is a possible D gene (6 bases). Germline values: CDR1 SGHTA, CDR2 FQGNSA. The V gene lost 6 bases and the J gene lost 7 bases, with 16 bases spanning the gap. The CDR3 extends over 14 amino acids.

The chain links TRBV28 to TRBJ2-1; TRBD2 matches at 11 bases. The length of the CDR3 is 16 residues. CDR1 and CDR2 (germline): MDHEN, SYDVKM. Trimming removed 2 bases from V and 7 bases from J; junction bases left unmatched: 7. The CDR3 bases are TGTGCCAGCAGTTTACTGGTAGCGGGAGGGGGAAATGAGCAGTTCTTC. Its translation is CASSLLVAGGGNEQFF.

The rearrangement joins TRBV15 to TRBJ2-7, with D hard to call. CDR1 is LNHNV, CDR2 YYDKDF, per germline (reference sequence). Trimming left V 3 bases short and J 5 bases short, with 8 bases between. The CDR3 loop spans 12 amino acids. CDR3 loop: CATSRHPDEQYF. CDR3 nucleotides: TGTGCCACCAGCAGGCATCCGGACGAGCAGTACTTC.

V usage is TRBV5-4 and J usage is TRBJ2-3, with D possibly matching TRBD2 (6 bases). CDR1 is SGHNT, CDR2 YYREEE, per germline (reference sequence). The V and J ends lost 1 base and 4 bases respectively, with 13 bases between them. The length of the CDR3 is 15 residues. In DNA, the CDR3 is TGTGCCAGCAGCTTGTCGGGGGAAGGGTCAGATACGCAGTATTTT. Translation gives CASSLSGEGSDTQYF.

The chain employs TRBV19 and TRBJ1-5; D is uncertain. Looked up from germline, CDR1 is LNHDA and CDR2 is SQIVND (reference sequence). With 6 bases removed from V and 0 bases from J, the gap between germline ends came to 21 bases. The CDR3 sequence is 18 residues long. The CDR3 region has the DNA TGTGCCAGTAGCCCCCAAGACATATACAGCTATAGCAATCAGCCCCAGCATTTT. Protein sequence: CASSPQDIYSYSNQPQHF.

DNA for the CDR3: TGTGCCAGCACGTTAAAAGCGGGAGTGAACAATGAGCAGTTCTTC. As protein: CASTLKAGVNNEQFF. The V and J genes are TRBV2 and TRBJ2-1, with TRBD2 identical over 8 bases. There are 15 residues in the CDR3. V trimming: 7 bases; J trimming: 5 bases; junction bases outside the gene matches: 10. Germline V gives CDR1 SNHLY, CDR2 FYNNEI.

This sequence joins TRBV4-2 and TRBJ2-7; 9 bases fit TRBD2. This CDR3 is 13 amino acids long. From germline, CDR1 is LGHNA and CDR2 YNFKEQ. The V gene end was trimmed by 6 bases and the J gene end by 7 bases; junction bases not matched to a gene: 7. DNA for the CDR3: TGTGCCAGCAGACAGGCGGGAGGGGATGAGCAGTACTTC. It specifies CASRQAGGDEQYF.

The genes are TRBV2 and TRBJ1-5, with no clear D. V was clipped by 4 bases and J by 5 bases, with 9 bases between them. The CDR3 extends over 13 amino acids. CDR1 is SNHLY and CDR2 is FYNNEI in the germline V gene. The CDR3 DNA is TGTGCCAGCAGTGTAGACGCGGATCAGCCCCAGCATTTT. It is translated as CASSVDADQPQHF.

The gene calls are TRBV5-1 and TRBJ2-3; D may be TRBD2 (6 bases). Germline-derived CDR1 and CDR2 are SGHRS and YFSETQ. The CDR3 covers 9 residues. Trimming took off 9 bases at V and 14 bases at J, with 13 bases between the two ends. The CDR3 protein is CATAGSPYF. CDR3 DNA sequence: TGCGCCACCGCGGGATCCCCGTATTTT.

CDR3 amino acids: CASSVSGTTDTQYF. DNA for the CDR3: TGTGCCAGCAGCGTTAGCGGGACCACAGATACGCAGTATTTT. V is TRBV7-9 and J is TRBJ2-3; 8 bases match TRBD2. Per germline, CDR1 SEHNR and CDR2 FQNEAQ (reference sequence). J was trimmed by 2 bases and V by 5 bases; bases with no gene match: 3. The CDR3 length is 14 residues.

The chain couples TRBV29-1 to TRBJ2-6; D may be TRBD1 (6 bases). The CDR3 consists of 16 residues. Germline V gene lookup returns CDR1 SQVTM and CDR2 ANQGSEA. Trimming shortened V by 7 bases and J by 0 bases, and 16 bases separated the two germline ends. The CDR3 DNA reads as TGCAGCGCTTCCAGGGACATCGACTCTGGGGCCAACGTCCTGACTTTC. As protein: CSASRDIDSGANVLTF. Filled out from reference TRBV29-1 and TRBJ2-6, the complete variable domain reads SAVISQKPSRDICQRGTSLTIQCQVDSQVTMMFWYRQQPGQSLTLIATANQGSEATYESGFVIDKFPISRPNLTFSTLTVSNMSPEDSSIYLCSASRDIDSGANVLTFGAGSRLTVL.

The CDR3 DNA reads as TGTGCCAGCAGCTTGAGCCTTCATGGCTACACCTTC. The encoded protein is CASSLSLHGYTF. The chain combines TRBV7-9 with TRBJ1-2; D uncertain. V was pared by 3 bases and J by 6 bases, with 8 bases between. CDR1 and CDR2 from the germline V gene are SEHNR and FQNEAQ (reference sequence). CDR3 length: 12 residues.

V usage is TRBV28 and J usage is TRBJ1-4; D is undetermined. Between the trimmed V and J ends, which lost 7 bases and 5 bases, there was a span of 17 bases. Germline assignment: CDR1 MDHEN and CDR2 SYDVKM. The CDR3 is 15 amino acids. Here the CDR3 reads CASKRGQVLNEKLFF. Written as DNA, the CDR3 is TGTGCCAGCAAGCGAGGGCAGGTTTTAAATGAAAAACTGTTTTTT.